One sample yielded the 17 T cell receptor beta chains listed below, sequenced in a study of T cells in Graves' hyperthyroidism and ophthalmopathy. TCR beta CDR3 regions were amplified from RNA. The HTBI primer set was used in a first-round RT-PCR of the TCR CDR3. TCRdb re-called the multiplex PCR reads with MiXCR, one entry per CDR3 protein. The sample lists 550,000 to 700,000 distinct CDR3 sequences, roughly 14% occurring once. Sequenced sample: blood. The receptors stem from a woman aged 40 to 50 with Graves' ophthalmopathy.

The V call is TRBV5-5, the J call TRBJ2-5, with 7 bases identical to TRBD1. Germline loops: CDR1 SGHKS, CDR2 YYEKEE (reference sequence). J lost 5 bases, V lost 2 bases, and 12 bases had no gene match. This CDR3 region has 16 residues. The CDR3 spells CASSFKGARLSETQYF. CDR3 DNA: TGTGCCAGCAGCTTCAAGGGGGCGCGTCTCTCGGAGACCCAGTACTTC.

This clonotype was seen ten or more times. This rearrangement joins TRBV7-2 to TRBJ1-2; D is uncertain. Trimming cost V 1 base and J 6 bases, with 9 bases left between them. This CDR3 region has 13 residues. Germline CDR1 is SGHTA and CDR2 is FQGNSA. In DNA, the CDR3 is TGTGCCAGCAGCTTAGGGAGGACTGATGGCTACACCTTC. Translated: CASSLGRTDGYTF.

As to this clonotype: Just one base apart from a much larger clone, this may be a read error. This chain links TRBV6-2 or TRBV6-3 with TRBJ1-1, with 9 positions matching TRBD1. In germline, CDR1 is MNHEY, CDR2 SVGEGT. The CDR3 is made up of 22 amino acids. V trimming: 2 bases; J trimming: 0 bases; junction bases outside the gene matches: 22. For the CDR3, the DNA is TGTGCCAGCAGTTACGCTCATCTTTCCCGGGACAGGGAGGGTCCCATGAACACTGAAGCTTTCTTT. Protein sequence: CASSYAHLSRDREGPMNTEAFF.

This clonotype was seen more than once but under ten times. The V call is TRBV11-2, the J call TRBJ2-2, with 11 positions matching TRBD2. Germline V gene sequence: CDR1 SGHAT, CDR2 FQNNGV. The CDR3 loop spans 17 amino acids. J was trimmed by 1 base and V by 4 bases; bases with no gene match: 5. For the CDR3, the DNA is TGTGCCAGCAGCTCCTCCGGGACTAGCGGGAACACCGGGGAGCTGTTTTTT. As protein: CASSSSGTSGNTGELFF.

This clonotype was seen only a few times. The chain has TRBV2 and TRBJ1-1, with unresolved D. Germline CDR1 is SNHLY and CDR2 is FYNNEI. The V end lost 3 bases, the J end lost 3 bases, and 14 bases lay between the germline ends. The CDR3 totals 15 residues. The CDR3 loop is CASSEAVSGHTEAFF. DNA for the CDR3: TGTGCCAGCAGTGAGGCGGTGTCAGGACACACTGAAGCTTTCTTT.

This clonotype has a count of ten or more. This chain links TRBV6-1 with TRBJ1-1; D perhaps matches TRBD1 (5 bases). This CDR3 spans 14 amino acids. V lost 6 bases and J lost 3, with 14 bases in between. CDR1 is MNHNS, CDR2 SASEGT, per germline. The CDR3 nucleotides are TGTGCCAGCAGAAGAGGGGCTGGGTACACTGAAGCTTTCTTT. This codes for CASRRGAGYTEAFF.

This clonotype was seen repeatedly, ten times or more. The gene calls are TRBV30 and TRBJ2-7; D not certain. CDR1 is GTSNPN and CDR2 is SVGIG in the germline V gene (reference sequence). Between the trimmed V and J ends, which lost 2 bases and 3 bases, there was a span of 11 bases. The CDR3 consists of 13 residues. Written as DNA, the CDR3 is TGTGCCTGGAGTTCTGGCTTGGGCTACGAGCAGTACTTC. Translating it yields CAWSSGLGYEQYF. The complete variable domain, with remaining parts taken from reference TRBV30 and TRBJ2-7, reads SQTIHQWPATLVQPVGSPLSLECTVEGTSNPNLYWYRQAAGRGLQLLFYSVGIGQISSEVPQNLSASRPQDRQFILSSKKLLLSDSGFYLCAWSSGLGYEQYFGPGTRLTVT.

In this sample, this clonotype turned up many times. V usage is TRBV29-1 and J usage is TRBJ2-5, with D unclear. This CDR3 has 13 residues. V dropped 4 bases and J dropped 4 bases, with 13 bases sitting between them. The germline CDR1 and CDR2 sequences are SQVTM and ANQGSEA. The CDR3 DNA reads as TGCAGCGTTGGTGACGGAGTTTTAGAGACCCAGTACTTC. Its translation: CSVGDGVLETQYF.

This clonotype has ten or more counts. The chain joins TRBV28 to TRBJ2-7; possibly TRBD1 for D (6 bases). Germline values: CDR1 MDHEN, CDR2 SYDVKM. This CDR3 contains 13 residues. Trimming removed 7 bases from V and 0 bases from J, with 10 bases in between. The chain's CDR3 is CASKTGSSYEQYF. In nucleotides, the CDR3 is TGTGCCAGCAAGACAGGAAGCTCCTACGAGCAGTACTTC.

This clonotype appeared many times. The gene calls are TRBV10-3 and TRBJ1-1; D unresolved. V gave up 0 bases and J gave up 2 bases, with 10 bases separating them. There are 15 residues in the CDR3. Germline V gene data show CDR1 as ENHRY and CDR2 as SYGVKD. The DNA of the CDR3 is TGTGCCATCAGTGAGTCGAGGCAGCTAAACACTGAAGCTTTCTTT. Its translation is CAISESRQLNTEAFF.

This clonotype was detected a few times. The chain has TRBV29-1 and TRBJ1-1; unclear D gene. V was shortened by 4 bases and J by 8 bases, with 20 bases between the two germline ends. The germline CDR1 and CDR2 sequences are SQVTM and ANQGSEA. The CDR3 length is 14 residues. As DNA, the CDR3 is TGCAGCGTTGCCGTCCTGGGGTTACAGCGAGAAGCTTTCTTT. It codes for CSVAVLGLQREAFF.

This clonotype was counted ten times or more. As DNA, the CDR3 is TGCAGCGTTGAAGATAACGGATACGAGCAGTACTTC. Translating gives CSVEDNGYEQYF. The V gene is TRBV29-1, the J gene TRBJ2-7, with unresolved D. V was clipped by 0 bases and J by 4 bases, with 7 bases between them. Germline V gives CDR1 SQVTM, CDR2 ANQGSEA. The CDR3 covers 12 residues.

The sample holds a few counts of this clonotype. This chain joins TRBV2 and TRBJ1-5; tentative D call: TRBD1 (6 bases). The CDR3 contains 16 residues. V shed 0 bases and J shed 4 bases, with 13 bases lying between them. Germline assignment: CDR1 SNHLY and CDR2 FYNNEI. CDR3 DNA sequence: TGTGCCAGCAGTGAAGCAACACAGGGAAGGAATCAGCCCCAGCATTTT. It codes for CASSEATQGRNQPQHF.

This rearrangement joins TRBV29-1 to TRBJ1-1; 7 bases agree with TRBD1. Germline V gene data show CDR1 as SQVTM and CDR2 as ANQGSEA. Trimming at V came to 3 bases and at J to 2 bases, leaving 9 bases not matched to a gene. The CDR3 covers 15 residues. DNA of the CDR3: TGCAGCGTTGACCTAGACAGGGTAGGAAACACTGAAGCTTTCTTT. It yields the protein CSVDLDRVGNTEAFF.

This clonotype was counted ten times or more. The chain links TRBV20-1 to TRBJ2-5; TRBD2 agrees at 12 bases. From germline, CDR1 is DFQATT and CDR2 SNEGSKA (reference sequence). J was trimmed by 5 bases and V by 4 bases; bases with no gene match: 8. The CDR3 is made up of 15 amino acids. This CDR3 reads CSAKGLAGSGETQYF. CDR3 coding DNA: TGCAGTGCTAAAGGACTAGCGGGAAGTGGGGAGACCCAGTACTTC.

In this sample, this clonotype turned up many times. The CDR3 nucleotides read TGTGCCAGCAGTAGAGGGTACCAGGGGAACGAGCAGTACTTC. Translating it yields CASSRGYQGNEQYF. The chain links TRBV28 to TRBJ2-7, with D possibly TRBD1 on 6 matching bases. Trimming removed 5 bases at V and 5 bases at J, with 16 bases between. The CDR3 has 14 amino acids. CDR1 MDHEN and CDR2 SYDVKM come from the germline V gene.

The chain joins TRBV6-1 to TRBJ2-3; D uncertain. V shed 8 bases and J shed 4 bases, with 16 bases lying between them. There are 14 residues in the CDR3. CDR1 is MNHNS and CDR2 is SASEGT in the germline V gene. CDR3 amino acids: CASAGYQSPDTQYF. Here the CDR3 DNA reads TGTGCCAGCGCTGGCTACCAATCCCCAGATACGCAGTATTTT.